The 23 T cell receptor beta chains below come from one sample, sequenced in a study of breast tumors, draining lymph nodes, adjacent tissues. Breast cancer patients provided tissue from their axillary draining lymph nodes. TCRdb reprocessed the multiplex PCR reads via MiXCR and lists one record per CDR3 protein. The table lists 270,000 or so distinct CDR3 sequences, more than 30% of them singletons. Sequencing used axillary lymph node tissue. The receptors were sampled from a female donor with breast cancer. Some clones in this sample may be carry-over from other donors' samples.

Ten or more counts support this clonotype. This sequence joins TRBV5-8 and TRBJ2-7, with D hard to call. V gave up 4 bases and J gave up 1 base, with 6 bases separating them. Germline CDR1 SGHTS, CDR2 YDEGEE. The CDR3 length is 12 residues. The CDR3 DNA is TGTGCCAGCAGCCCCCTTTCCTACGAGCAGTACTTC. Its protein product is CASSPLSYEQYF.

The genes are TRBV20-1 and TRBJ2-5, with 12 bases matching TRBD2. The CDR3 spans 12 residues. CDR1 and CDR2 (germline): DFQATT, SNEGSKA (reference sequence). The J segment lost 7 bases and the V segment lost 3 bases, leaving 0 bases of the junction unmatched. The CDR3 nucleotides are TGCAGTGCTAGGGGACTAGCGGGGACCCAGTACTTC. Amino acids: CSARGLAGTQYF.

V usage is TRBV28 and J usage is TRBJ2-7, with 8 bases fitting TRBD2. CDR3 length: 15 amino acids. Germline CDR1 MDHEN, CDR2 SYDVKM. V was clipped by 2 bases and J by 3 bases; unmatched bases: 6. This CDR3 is CASSLPSGSFYEQYF. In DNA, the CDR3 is TGTGCCAGCAGTTTACCTAGCGGGTCTTTCTACGAGCAGTACTTC.

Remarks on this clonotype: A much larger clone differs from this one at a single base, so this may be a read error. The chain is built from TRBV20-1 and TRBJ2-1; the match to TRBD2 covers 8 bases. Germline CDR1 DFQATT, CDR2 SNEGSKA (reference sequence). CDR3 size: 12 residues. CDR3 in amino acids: CGAISGTDEQFF. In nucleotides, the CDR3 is TGCGGTGCCATTAGCGGGACCGATGAGCAGTTCTTC.

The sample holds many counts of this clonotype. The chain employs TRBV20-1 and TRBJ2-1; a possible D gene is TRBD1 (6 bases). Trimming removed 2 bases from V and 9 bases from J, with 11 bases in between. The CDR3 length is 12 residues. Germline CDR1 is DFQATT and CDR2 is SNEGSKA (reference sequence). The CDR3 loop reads CSARWTRGEQFF. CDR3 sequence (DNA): TGCAGTGCTAGATGGACCAGGGGTGAGCAGTTCTTC.

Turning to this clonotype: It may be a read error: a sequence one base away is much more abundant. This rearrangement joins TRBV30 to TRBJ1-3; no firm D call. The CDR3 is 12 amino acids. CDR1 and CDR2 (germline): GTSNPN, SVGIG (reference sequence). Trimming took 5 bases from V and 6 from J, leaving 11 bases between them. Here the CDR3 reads CAWGVGSNTIYF. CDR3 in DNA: TGTGCCTGGGGAGTAGGGTCAAACACCATATATTTT.

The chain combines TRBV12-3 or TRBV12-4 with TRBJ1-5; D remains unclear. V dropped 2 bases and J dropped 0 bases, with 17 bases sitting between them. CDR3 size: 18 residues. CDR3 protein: CASSLKGGTEASNQPQHF. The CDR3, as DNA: TGTGCCAGCAGTTTAAAGGGTGGAACTGAAGCTAGCAATCAGCCCCAGCATTTT.

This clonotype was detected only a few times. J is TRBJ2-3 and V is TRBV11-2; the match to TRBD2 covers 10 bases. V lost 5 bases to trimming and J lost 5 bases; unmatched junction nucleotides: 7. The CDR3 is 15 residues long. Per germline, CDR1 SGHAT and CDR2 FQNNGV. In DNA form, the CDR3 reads TGTGCCAGCAGCCCAAGCGGGAGGGAAATAGATACGCAGTATTTT. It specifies CASSPSGREIDTQYF.

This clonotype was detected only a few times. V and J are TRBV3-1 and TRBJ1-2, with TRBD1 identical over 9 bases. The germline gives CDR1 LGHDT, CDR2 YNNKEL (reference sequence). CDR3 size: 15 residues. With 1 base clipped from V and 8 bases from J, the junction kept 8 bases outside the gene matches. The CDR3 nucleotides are TGTGCCAGCAGCCAAGGGGGGACAGGGTCAGGGGGCTACACCTTC. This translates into CASSQGGTGSGGYTF. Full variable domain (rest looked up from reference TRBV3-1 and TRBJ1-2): DTAVSQTPKYLVTQMGNDKSIKCEQNLGHDTMYWYKQDSKKFLKIMFSYNNKELIINETVPNRFSPKSPDKAHLNLHINSLELGDSAVYFCASSQGGTGSGGYTFGSGTRLTVV.

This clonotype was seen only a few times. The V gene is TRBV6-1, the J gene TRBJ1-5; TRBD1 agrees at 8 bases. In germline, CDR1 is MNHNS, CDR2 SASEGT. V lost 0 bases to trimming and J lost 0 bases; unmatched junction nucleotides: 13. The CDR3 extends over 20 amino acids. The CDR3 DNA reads TGTGCCAGCAGTGAAGCGCGATGGGACAGGAGATCTTATAGCAATCAGCCCCAGCATTTT. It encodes CASSEARWDRRSYSNQPQHF.

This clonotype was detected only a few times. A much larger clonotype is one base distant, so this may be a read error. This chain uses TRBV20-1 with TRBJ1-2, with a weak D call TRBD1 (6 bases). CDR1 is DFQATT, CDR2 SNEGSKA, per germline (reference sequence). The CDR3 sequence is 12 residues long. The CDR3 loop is CSASDRNYGSTF. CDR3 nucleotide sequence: TGCAGTGCTAGCGACAGGAACTATGGCTCCACCTTC.

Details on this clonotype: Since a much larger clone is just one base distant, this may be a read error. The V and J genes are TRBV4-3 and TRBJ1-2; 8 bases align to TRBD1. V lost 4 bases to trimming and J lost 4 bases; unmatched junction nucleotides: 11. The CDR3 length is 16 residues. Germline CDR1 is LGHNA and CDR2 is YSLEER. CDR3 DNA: TGCGCCAGCAGCCGGGAGAGGGCAGGGGGCACCTATGGCTACACCTTC. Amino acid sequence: CASSRERAGGTYGYTF.

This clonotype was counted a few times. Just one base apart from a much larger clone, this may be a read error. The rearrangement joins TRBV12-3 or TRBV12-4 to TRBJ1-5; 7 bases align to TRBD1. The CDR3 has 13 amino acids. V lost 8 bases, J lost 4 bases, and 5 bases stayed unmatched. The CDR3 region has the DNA TGTGCCAGCGGTGCACAGGGGAATCAGCCCCAGCATTTT. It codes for CASGAQGNQPQHF.

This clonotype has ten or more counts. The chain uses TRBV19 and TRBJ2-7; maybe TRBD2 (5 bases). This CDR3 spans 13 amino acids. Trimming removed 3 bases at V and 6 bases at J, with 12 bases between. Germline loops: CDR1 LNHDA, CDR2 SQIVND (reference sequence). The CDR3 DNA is TGTGCCAGTAGTATGTCGGTTCGGGGCGAGCAGTACTTC. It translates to CASSMSVRGEQYF.

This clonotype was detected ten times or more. The CDR3 nucleotides are TGCAGTGCTAGTCTCCAGGGGGGCAACAGAGCTTGGACCCAGTACTTC. Translated, it gives CSASLQGGNRAWTQYF. V gene TRBV20-1 combines with J gene TRBJ2-5, with a weak D call TRBD1 (7 bases). The CDR3 totals 16 residues. Trimming cost V 3 bases and J 7 bases, with 24 bases left between them. CDR1 is DFQATT, CDR2 SNEGSKA, per germline (reference sequence).

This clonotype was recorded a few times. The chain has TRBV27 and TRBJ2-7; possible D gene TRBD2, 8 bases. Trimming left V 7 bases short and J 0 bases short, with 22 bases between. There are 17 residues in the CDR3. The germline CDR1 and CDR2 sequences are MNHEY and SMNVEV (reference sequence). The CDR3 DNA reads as TGTGCCAGCATTCGCAGGGGGGATAGCGGGGCCTCCTACGAGCAGTACTTC. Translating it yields CASIRRGDSGASYEQYF.

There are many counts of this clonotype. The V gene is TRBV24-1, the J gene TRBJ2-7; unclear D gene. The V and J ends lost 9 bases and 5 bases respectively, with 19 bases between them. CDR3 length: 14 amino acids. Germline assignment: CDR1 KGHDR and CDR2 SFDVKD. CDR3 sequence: CATSRGTWTDEQYF. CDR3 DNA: TGTGCCACCTCTCGCGGAACCTGGACGGACGAGCAGTACTTC.

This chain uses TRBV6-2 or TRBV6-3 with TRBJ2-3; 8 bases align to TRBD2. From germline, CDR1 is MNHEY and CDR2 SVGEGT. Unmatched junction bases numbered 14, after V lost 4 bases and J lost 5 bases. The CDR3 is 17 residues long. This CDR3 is CASSSILPAGVGDTQYF. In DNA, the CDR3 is TGTGCCAGCAGTTCCATACTACCAGCGGGAGTCGGAGATACGCAGTATTTT.

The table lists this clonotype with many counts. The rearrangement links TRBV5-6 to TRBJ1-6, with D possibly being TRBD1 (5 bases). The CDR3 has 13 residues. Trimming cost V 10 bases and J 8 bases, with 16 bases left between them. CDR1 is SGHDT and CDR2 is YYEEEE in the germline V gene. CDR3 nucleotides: TGTGCCTGCCAACGGGGGGGGGATTCACCCCTCCACTTT. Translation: CACQRGGDSPLHF.

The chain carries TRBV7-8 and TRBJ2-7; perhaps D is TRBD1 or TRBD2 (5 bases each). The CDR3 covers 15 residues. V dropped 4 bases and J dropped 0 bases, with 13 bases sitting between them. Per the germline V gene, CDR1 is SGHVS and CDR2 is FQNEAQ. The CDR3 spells CASSYVGVSSYEQYF. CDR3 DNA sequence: TGTGCCAGCAGCTATGTGGGGGTGAGCTCCTACGAGCAGTACTTC.

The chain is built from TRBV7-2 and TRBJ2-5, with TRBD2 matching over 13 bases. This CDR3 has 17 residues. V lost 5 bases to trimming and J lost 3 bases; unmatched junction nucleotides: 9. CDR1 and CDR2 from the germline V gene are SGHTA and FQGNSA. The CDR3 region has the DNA TGTGCCAGCAGCCGTGGACTAGCGGGAGCTCCAGAAGAGACCCAGTACTTC. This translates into CASSRGLAGAPEETQYF.

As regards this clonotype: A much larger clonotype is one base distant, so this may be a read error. CDR3 residues: CGAYGLYGYTF. For the CDR3, the DNA is TGCGGCGCCTATGGACTCTATGGCTACACCTTC. V and J are TRBV20-1 and TRBJ1-2; no definite D call. Germline CDR1 DFQATT, CDR2 SNEGSKA (reference sequence). The CDR3 runs to 11 residues.

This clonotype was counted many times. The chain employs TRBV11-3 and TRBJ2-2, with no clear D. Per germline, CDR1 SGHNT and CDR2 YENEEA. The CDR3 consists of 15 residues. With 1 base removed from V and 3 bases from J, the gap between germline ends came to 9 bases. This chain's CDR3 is CASSLGVTDTGELFF. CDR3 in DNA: TGTGCCAGCAGCTTAGGGGTTACGGACACCGGGGAGCTGTTTTTT. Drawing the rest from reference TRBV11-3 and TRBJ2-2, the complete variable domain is EAGVVQSPRYKIIEKKQPVAFWCNPISGHNTLYWYLQNLGQGPELLIRYENEEAVDDSQLPKDRFSAERLKGVDSTLKIQPAELGDSAVYLCASSLGVTDTGELFFGEGSRLTVL.